This record concerns one TCR beta chain sequence. This entry is derived from a study of blood T cell repertoires in COVID-19. Germline CDR1 is KGHDR and CDR2 is SFDVKD. CDR3 length: 16 residues. After removal of 0 bases from V and 6 bases from J, the junction contained 6 bases not matched to a gene. Residents of about two dozen US areas, aged roughly 18 to 95 years, made up the participants. Grouping used clinical history reported by participants in a survey and questionnaire. Only in-frame clones appear in the TCRdb table, and some are missing; sequencing was by immunoSEQ multiplex PCR. The table lists fewer than 450,000 clones, 88% of them singletons.

The source is a woman aged 18-29 years who had recovered from COVID-19. Sequencing used PBMCs or T cells enriched from blood (not recorded which). The chain uses TRBV24-1 and TRBJ1-5; the match to TRBD1 covers 8 bases. CDR3 loop: CATSDLGYRGSQPQHF. The CDR3 nucleotides read TGTGCCACCAGTGATTTGGGATACAGGGGGAGTCAGCCCCAGCATTTT.